The T cell receptor beta chain under discussion was sequenced for a study of human T cells and chemical hapten exposure. Time point here: patch test 2, 6 weeks after DPC sensitization. Indicated treatment: therapeutic diphenylcyclopropenone sensitization with weekly scalp DPC. Investigators collected blood before applying each patch test. CDR1 KGHDR and CDR2 SFDVKD come from the germline V gene. There are 16 residues in the CDR3. The V gene end was trimmed by 0 bases and the J gene end by 3 bases; junction bases not matched to a gene: 1. This clonotype is labeled medium-sized. Using its own MiXCR run on the RACE reads, TCRdb lists one record per CDR3 protein. The table shows tens of thousands of distinct CDR3 sequences, with approximately 3.4% occurring only once.

The input for sequencing was whole blood, taken in connection with sensitization to the hapten diphenylcyclopropenone (DPC). The chain employs TRBV24-1 and TRBJ2-2; 9 bases are shared with TRBD1. This TCR was recovered from a man aged 35 to 55 with alopecia areata. Some clones in this sample may be carry-over from other donors' samples. The CDR3 DNA is TGTGCCACCAGTGATTTGAGGACAGGGGACACCGGGGAGCTGTTTTTT. This gives the protein CATSDLRTGDTGELFF.